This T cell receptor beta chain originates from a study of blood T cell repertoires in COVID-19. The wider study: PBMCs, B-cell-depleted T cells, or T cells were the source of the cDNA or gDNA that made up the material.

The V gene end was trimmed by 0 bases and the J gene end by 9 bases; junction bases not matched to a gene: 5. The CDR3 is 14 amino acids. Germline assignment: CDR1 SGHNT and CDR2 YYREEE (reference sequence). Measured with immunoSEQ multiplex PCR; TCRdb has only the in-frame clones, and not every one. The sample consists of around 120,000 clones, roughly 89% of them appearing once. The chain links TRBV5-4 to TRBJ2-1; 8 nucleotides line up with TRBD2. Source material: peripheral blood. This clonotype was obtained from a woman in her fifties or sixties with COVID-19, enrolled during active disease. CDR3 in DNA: TGTGCCAGCAGCTTGGCGGGGGGGCCTGGTGAGCAGTTCTTC. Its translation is CASSLAGGPGEQFF.